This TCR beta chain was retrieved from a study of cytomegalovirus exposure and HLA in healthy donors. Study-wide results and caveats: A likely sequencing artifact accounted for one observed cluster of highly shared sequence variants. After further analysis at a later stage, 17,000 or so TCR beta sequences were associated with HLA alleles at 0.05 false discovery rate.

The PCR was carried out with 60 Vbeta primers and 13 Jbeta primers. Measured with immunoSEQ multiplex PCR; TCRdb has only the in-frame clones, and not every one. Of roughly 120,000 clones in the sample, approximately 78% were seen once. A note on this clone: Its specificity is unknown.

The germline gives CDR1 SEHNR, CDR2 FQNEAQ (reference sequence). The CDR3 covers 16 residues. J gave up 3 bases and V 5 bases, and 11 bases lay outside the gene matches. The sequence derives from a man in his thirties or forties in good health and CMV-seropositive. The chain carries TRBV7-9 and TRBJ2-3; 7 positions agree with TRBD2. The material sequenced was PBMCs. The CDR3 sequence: CASSDRGRASTDTQYF. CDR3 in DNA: TGTGCCAGCAGCGACCGGGGGAGGGCCAGTACAGATACGCAGTATTTT. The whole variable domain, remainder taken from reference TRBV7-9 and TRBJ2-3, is DTGVSQNPRHKITKRGQNVTFRCDPISEHNRLYWYRQTLGQGPEFLTYFQNEAQLEKSRLLSDRFSAERPKGSFSTLEIQRTEQGDSAMYLCASSDRGRASTDTQYFGPGTRLTVL.